The 13 T cell receptor beta chains given below trace back to one sample, sequenced in a study of blood T cell repertoires in COVID-19. TCRdb keeps only in-frame clones here, not all; method: immunoSEQ multiplex PCR. The sample gives under 550,000 clones, over 85% of which show up once; 0.7% to 0.85% is in the top ten. The sequenced material came from peripheral blood. The receptor source for this set is a man aged 18 to 29 with COVID-19, enrolled during active disease.

The rearrangement links TRBV2 to TRBJ1-2; 7 nucleotides line up with TRBD1. V shed 6 bases and J 3 bases; nucleotides not matched to a gene: 7. Germline lookup yields CDR1 SNHLY and CDR2 FYNNEI. The CDR3 sequence is 14 residues long. The CDR3 here is CASRAATGDYGYTF. The CDR3 region has the DNA TGTGCCAGCAGAGCCGCTACAGGGGACTATGGCTACACCTTC.

The chain joins TRBV5-4 to TRBJ2-1; maybe TRBD2 (6 bases). Trimming cost V 4 bases and J 7 bases, with 21 bases left between them. The length of the CDR3 is 16 residues. CDR1 SGHNT and CDR2 YYREEE come from the germline V gene (reference sequence). The CDR3 sequence is CASSPPSTGVGNEQFF. The CDR3 DNA reads TGTGCCAGCAGCCCACCAAGCACGGGAGTGGGGAATGAGCAGTTCTTC.

The chain employs TRBV29-1 and TRBJ1-5; D unresolved. The V end lost 4 bases, the J end lost 7 bases, and 14 bases lay between the germline ends. Germline lookup yields CDR1 SQVTM and CDR2 ANQGSEA. This CDR3 has 13 amino acids. The CDR3 DNA reads as TGCAGCGTTGTTGGGCTAGGAGGGCAGCCCCAGCATTTT. Translation: CSVVGLGGQPQHF.

This clone was observed a few times. Other DNA sequences of this sample code for an identical CDR3. The chain recombines TRBV7-9 with TRBJ1-5; D possibly corresponds to TRBD1 (6 bases). Germline CDR1 reads SEHNR; CDR2 reads FQNEAQ (reference sequence). The CDR3 contains 14 residues. Trimming pared 1 base from V and 2 bases from J, leaving 6 bases between. This CDR3 is CASSLGQGNQPQHF. The CDR3 DNA follows: TGTGCCAGCAGCTTAGGACAGGGCAATCAGCCCCAGCATTTT.

CDR3 DNA sequence: TGTGCCAGCAGTGATCAGGGGATGATTGGAAACACCATATATTTT. Amino acid sequence: CASSDQGMIGNTIYF. The chain is built from TRBV2 and TRBJ1-3, with D perhaps TRBD1 (6 bases). The CDR3 covers 15 residues. The V end lost 3 bases, the J end lost 3 bases, and 12 bases lay between the germline ends. Germline CDR1 is SNHLY and CDR2 is FYNNEI.

The V gene is TRBV5-1, the J gene TRBJ2-6; the match to TRBD1 covers 8 bases. With V trimmed by 0 bases and J by 2 bases, 4 bases remained unmatched. The CDR3 totals 17 residues. CDR1 and CDR2 from the germline V gene are SGHRS and YFSETQ. CDR3 protein: CASSLDRGATGANVLTF. CDR3 coding DNA: TGCGCCAGCAGCTTGGACAGGGGGGCTACTGGGGCCAACGTCCTGACTTTC.

The chain uses TRBV2 and TRBJ1-1; 7 bases agree with TRBD1. CDR3 length: 12 residues. V dropped 7 bases and J dropped 6; count of bases not matched to a gene: 5. From germline, CDR1 is SNHLY and CDR2 FYNNEI. In DNA form, the CDR3 reads TGTGCCAGCACCCCCGGGACAGCTGAAGCTTTCTTT. Its translation: CASTPGTAEAFF.

The chain couples TRBV11-2 to TRBJ2-3; 10 bases line up with TRBD2. Unmatched junction bases numbered 9, after V lost 2 bases and J lost 1 base. Germline V gives CDR1 SGHAT, CDR2 FQNNGV. The CDR3 spans 18 residues. The DNA for the CDR3 is TGTGCCAGCAGCTTATTTCTAGCGGGAGACGACGGCACAGATACGCAGTATTTT. As protein: CASSLFLAGDDGTDTQYF.

This chain connects TRBV18 to TRBJ2-2; D perhaps matches TRBD1 (5 bases). The V gene's germline CDR1 is KGHSH and CDR2 LQKENI. The CDR3 length is 16 residues. V was shortened by 1 base and J by 2 bases, with 11 bases between the two germline ends. CDR3 loop: CASSPRYRQNTGELFF. Here the CDR3 DNA reads TGTGCCAGCTCACCACGTTACAGGCAAAACACCGGGGAGCTGTTTTTT.

The V gene is TRBV10-2, the J gene TRBJ2-3; the D gene is possibly TRBD1 (6 bases). The CDR3 runs to 14 residues. Germline values: CDR1 WSHSY, CDR2 SAAADI. The V and J ends lost 9 bases and 1 base respectively, with 14 bases between them. CDR3 sequence: CASSLEGGTDTQYF. DNA for the CDR3: TGCGCCAGTTCCTTAGAGGGGGGCACAGATACGCAGTATTTT.

The rearrangement uses TRBV7-3 and TRBJ2-5; no definite D call. Germline CDR1 and CDR2: SGHTA and FQGTGA. This CDR3 contains 12 residues. V was trimmed by 11 bases and J by 4 bases, leaving 14 bases between them. DNA for the CDR3: TGTGCCTGTTCGTGGAGTGGAGAGACCCAGTACTTC. Translated: CACSWSGETQYF.

The chain employs TRBV28 and TRBJ1-5; D is unresolved. The ends were cut back, 2 bases at V and 1 base at J, with 6 bases in the middle. Germline CDR1 MDHEN, CDR2 SYDVKM. CDR3 length: 14 residues. CDR3 nucleotide sequence: TGTGCCAGCAGTTTACCGGAGAGCAATCAGCCCCAGCATTTT. Translation gives CASSLPESNQPQHF.

This clone showed up just once. The chain employs TRBV29-1 and TRBJ2-3; perhaps TRBD1 as D (6 bases). This CDR3 region has 13 residues. Looked up from germline, CDR1 is SQVTM and CDR2 is ANQGSEA. V gave up 4 bases and J gave up 0 bases, with 8 bases separating them. The CDR3 DNA is TGCAGCGTTGTTCAGGGGAGCACAGATACGCAGTATTTT. Translated: CSVVQGSTDTQYF.